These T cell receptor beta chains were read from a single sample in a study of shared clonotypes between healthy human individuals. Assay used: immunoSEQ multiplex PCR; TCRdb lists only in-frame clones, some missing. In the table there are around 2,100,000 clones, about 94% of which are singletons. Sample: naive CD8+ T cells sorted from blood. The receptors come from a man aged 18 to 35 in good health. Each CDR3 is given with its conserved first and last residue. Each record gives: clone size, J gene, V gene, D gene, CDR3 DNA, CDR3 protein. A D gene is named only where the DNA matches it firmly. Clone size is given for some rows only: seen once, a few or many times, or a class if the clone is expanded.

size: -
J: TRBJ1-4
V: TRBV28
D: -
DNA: TGTGCCAGCAGTTTGGGCCCCGGACCGACTAATGAAAAACTGTTTTTT
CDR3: CASSLGPGPTNEKLFF

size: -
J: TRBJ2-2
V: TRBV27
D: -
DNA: TGTGCCAGCAGTTTTACGGGGGCCCACGGGGAGCTGTTTTTT
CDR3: CASSFTGAHGELFF

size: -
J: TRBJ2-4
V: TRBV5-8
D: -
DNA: TGTGCCAGCAGCTTGGCCTGGAACTTC
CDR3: CASSLAWNF

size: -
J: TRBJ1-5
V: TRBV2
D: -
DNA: TGTGCCAGCAGTGAAGGGCGGAATAATCAGCCCCAGCATTTT
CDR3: CASSEGRNNQPQHF

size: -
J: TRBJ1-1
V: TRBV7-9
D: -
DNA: TGTGCCAGCAGCCTATATTATGGGAACACTGAAGCTTTCTTT
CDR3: CASSLYYGNTEAFF

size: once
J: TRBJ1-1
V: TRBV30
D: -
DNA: TGTGCTGAAAAGAGGCAGGAGAACACTGAAGCTTTCTTT
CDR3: CAEKRQENTEAFF

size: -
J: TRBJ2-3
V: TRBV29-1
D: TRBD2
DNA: TGCAGCGTTGAGGGGACTAGCGGGGACACAGATACGCAGTATTTT
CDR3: CSVEGTSGDTDTQYF

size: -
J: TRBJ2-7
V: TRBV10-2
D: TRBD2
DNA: TGCGCCAGCACTTCTAGCGGGGAATCCTACGAGCAGTACTTC
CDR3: CASTSSGESYEQYF

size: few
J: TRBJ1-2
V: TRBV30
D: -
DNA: TGTGCCTGGAGTGTCCATGCTAACTATGGCTACACCTTC
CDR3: CAWSVHANYGYTF

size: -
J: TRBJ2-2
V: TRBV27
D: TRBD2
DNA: TGTGCCAGCAGTTTTGAACTAGCGGGGGTCCCGAACACCGGGGAGCTGTTTTTT
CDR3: CASSFELAGVPNTGELFF

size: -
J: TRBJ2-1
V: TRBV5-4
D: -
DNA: TGTGCCAGCAGCTCCGCGGGGGACACCTACAATGAGCAGTTCTTC
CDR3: CASSSAGDTYNEQFF

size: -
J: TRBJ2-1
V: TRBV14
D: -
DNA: TGTGCCAGCAGCCTATCCTACAATGAGCAGTTCTTC
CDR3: CASSLSYNEQFF

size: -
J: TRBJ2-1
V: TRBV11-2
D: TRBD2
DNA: TGTGCCAGCAGCCCCGGGACTAGCGGGATCGATGAGCAGTTCTTC
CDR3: CASSPGTSGIDEQFF

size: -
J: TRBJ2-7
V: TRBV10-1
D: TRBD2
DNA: TGCGCCAGCAGTGCCGAACTAGCGGGAGGGCCCCACGAGCAGTACTTC
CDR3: CASSAELAGGPHEQYF

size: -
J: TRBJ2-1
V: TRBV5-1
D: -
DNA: TGCGCCAGCAGCTTAGACTACACGAGCTCCTACAATGAGCAGTTCTTC
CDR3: CASSLDYTSSYNEQFF

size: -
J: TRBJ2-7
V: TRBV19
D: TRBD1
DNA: TGTGCCACTTCGGGACAGGCCTACTACGAGCAGTACTTC
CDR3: CATSGQAYYEQYF

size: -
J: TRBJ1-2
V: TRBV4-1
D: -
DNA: TGCGCCAGCAGCCAAGATGGGAAACTGGATGGCTACACCTTC
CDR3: CASSQDGKLDGYTF

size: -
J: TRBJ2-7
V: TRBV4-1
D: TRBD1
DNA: TGCGCCAGCAGCCTTGGGACAGGGGGCACGTACGAGCAGTACTTC
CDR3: CASSLGTGGTYEQYF

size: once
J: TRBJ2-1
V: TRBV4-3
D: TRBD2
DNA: TGCGCCAGCAGCCAAGATACAGCGGGAGTGGTAAATGAGCAGTTCTTC
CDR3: CASSQDTAGVVNEQFF

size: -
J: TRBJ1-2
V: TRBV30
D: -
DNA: TGTGCTCATCTTGGGCTAGGCTACACCTTC
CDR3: CAHLGLGYTF

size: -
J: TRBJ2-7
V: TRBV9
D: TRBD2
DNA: TGTGCCAGCAGCGTGAATCCGGGGGGCTACGAGCAGTACTTC
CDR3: CASSVNPGGYEQYF

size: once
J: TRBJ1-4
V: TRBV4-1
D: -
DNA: TGCGCCAGCAGCCAAGAGCCGGGGTCAGCGGCTAATGAAAAACTGTTTTTT
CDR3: CASSQEPGSAANEKLFF

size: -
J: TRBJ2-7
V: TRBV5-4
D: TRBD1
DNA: TGTGCCAGCAGCGCCGGGACAGGGGGCGACGAGCAGTACTTC
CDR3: CASSAGTGGDEQYF

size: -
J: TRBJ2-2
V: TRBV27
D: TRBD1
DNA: TGTGCCAGCAGTCCACAGGGGGCGAACACCGGGGAGCTGTTTTTT
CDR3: CASSPQGANTGELFF

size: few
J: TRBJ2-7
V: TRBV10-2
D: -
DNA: TGCGCCAGCCGTGCAGCGGGCTCCTACGAGCAGTACTTC
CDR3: CASRAAGSYEQYF

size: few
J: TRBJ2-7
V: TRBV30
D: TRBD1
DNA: TGTGCCTGGTGCTCCGGGACAGGGGTGGGGGAGCAGTACTTC
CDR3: CAWCSGTGVGEQYF

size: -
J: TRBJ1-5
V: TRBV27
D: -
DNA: TGTGCCAGCAGTTTAACCGGTTTGGGCAATCAGCCCCAGCATTTT
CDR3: CASSLTGLGNQPQHF

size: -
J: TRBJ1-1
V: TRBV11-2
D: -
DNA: TGTGCCAGCACCCTACCGGGGACGAAGAACACTGAAGCTTTCTTT
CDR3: CASTLPGTKNTEAFF

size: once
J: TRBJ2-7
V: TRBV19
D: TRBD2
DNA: TGTGCCAGTAGTATAGGTGGAGCGGGAAAACCATACGAGCAGTACTTC
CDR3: CASSIGGAGKPYEQYF

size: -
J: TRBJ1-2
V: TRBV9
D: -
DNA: TGTGCCAGCAGCGTAGGGAGTAACTATGGCTACACCTTC
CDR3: CASSVGSNYGYTF

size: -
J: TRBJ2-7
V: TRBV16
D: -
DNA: TGTGCCAGCAGCCTATGGACGAGTTACGAGCAGTACTTC
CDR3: CASSLWTSYEQYF

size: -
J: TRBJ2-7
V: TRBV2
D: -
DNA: TGTGCCAGCAGATATCCGGGACCCCCCTACGAGCAGTACTTC
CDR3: CASRYPGPPYEQYF

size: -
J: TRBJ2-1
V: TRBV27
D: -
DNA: TGTGCCAGCAGTCTCCTCCGCGGGGACTACAATGAGCAGTTCTTC
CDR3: CASSLLRGDYNEQFF

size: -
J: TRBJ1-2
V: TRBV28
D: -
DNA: TGTGCCAGCAGTTTATCTGGCTATGGCTACACCTTC
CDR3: CASSLSGYGYTF

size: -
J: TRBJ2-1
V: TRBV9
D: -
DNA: TGTGCCAGCAGCGTAGAAAGTAGGGCCGAGGCCTACAATGAGCAGTTCTTC
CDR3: CASSVESRAEAYNEQFF

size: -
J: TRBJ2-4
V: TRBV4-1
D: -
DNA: TGCGCCAGCAGTGGAGGGGTTCTAGCCAAAAACATTCAGTACTTC
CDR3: CASSGGVLAKNIQYF

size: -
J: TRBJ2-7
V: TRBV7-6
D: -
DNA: TGTGCCAGCAGCTTAGCGCCAGGCCCCCAAAAATCCTACGAGCAGTACTTC
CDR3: CASSLAPGPQKSYEQYF

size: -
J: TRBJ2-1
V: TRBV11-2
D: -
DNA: TGTGCCAGCAGCACGGACCTGAGCTCCTACAATGAGCAGTTCTTC
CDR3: CASSTDLSSYNEQFF

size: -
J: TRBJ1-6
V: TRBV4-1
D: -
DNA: TGCGCCAGCAGCCATGATTCAGGGTCTAGTTCACCCCTCCACTTT
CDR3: CASSHDSGSSSPLHF

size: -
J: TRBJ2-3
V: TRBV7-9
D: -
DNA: TGTGCCAGCAGCTTAGAGGACCTCACAGATACGCAGTATTTT
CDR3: CASSLEDLTDTQYF

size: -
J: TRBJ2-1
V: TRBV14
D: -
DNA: TGTGCCAGCAGCCAAGACGGGGGCTTGGGCTACAATGAGCAGTTCTTC
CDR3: CASSQDGGLGYNEQFF

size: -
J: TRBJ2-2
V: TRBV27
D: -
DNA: TGTGCCAGCACCTTATCCGGGATCACCGGGGAGCTGTTTTTT
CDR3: CASTLSGITGELFF

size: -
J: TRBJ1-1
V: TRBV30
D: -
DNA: TGTGCCTGGAGTTCGAAATCCACTGAAGCTTTCTTT
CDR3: CAWSSKSTEAFF

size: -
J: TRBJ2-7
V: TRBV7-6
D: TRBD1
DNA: TGTGCCAGCAGCCGCGTAAGGACAGGGGATGAGCAGTACTTC
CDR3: CASSRVRTGDEQYF

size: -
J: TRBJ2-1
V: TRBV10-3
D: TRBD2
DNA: TGTGCCATCAGTGAGACTAGCGGGGGGAATGAGCAGTTCTTC
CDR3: CAISETSGGNEQFF

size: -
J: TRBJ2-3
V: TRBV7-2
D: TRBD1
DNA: TGTGCCAGCAGCTTGCACAGGGGGACTCCGACAGATACGCAGTATTTT
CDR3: CASSLHRGTPTDTQYF

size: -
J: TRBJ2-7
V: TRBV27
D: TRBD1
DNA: TGTGCCAGCAGTCTATCCCGACAGGGATCCTACGAGCAGTACTTC
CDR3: CASSLSRQGSYEQYF

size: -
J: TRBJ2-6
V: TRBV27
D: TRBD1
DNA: TGTGCCAGCCGACAGGGTTCTTATGGGGCCAACGTCCTGACTTTC
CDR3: CASRQGSYGANVLTF

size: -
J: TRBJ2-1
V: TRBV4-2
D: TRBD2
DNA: TGTGCCAGCAGCCAAGATAGGGCGGGAGGATACAATGAGCAGTTCTTC
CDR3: CASSQDRAGGYNEQFF

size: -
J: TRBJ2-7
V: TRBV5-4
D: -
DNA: TGTGCCAGCAGCTTGGCCTTCCGGGACGGAGGGTCGGGTTATTACGAGCAGTACTTC
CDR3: CASSLAFRDGGSGYYEQYF

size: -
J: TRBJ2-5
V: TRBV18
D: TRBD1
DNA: TGTGCCAGCTCGCAAGGGGACAGCGAAGAGACCCAGTACTTC
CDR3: CASSQGDSEETQYF

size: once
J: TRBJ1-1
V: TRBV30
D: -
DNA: TGTGCCTGGAGTGGGGTCGGGGTCCGAGGCACTGAAGCTTTCTTT
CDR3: CAWSGVGVRGTEAFF

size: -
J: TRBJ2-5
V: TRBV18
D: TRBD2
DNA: TGTGCCAGCTCACCACCGGGCGGGGGTCCAGAGACCCAGTACTTC
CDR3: CASSPPGGGPETQYF

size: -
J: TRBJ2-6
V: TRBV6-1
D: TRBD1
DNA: TGTGCCAGCAGTGAAGCATACATTTACAGGGGATCTGGGGCCAACGTCCTGACTTTC
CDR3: CASSEAYIYRGSGANVLTF